The T cell receptor (beta chain) described here comes from a study of cytomegalovirus exposure and HLA in healthy donors. The PCR contained 60 Vbeta and 13 Jbeta primers. Profiled with immunoSEQ multiplex PCR; TCRdb holds only in-frame clones, not every one. The table has some 77,000 clones, about 80% seen once. Regarding the study as a whole: A few CMV-associated chains proved CMV antigen-specific in vitro.

As regards this clone: The target antigen is unknown.

The CDR3 runs to 13 residues. V was pared by 5 bases and J by 5 bases, with 4 bases of the junction left unmatched. Per the germline V gene, CDR1 is KGHSH and CDR2 is LQKENI. These donors, healthy bone marrow donors, were studied. The specimen sequenced was PBMCs. The V call is TRBV18, the J call TRBJ1-1; TRBD1 matches at 8 bases. The receptor was derived from a woman aged 50 to 60 in good health and CMV-seropositive. Here the CDR3 reads CASSSRTGTEAFF. The CDR3 DNA is TGTGCCAGCTCATCCAGGACAGGGACTGAAGCTTTCTTT.